This note documents a single TCR beta chain sequence. Its antigen is currently unknown. CDR3 size: 14 residues. Germline CDR1 is SGHNT and CDR2 is YENEEA. The V end was cut by 5 bases, the J end by 10 bases, with 17 bases between. Only in-frame clones appear in the TCRdb table, and some are missing; sequencing was by immunoSEQ multiplex PCR. This sample has 25,000 or so clones, with approximately 70% found just once. This record belongs to a study of tumor-infiltrating lymphocytes in localized non-small cell lung cancer. Study in general: Each patient gave resected tumor and non-adjacent uninvolved lung tissue. Study results and caveats: Immunotypes IM1 and IM2 had similar TCR-derived T-cell fractions. Tumor T-cell fraction from TCR sequencing was not associated with recurrence-free survival (p = 0.61).

What was sequenced was lung tumor tissue. This clonotype was sampled from a human donor with non-small cell lung cancer. The chain combines TRBV11-3 with TRBJ2-2; unclear D gene. This chain's CDR3 is CASSHDRGAVELFF. The CDR3 region has the DNA TGTGCCAGCAGCCACGACCGAGGCGCGGTGGAGCTGTTTTTT.